This TCR beta chain was documented in a study of blood T cell repertoires in COVID-19. About the study: PBMCs, B-cell-depleted T cells, or T cells provided the cDNA or gDNA that made up the material.

The table came from immunoSEQ multiplex PCR; TCRdb's copy has only in-frame clones and leaves some out. The table shows roughly 250,000 clones, with roughly 90% occurring only once. CDR1 is SGHDN and CDR2 is FVKESK in the germline V gene. V lost 3 bases and J 0 bases, leaving 8 bases between the germline ends. The CDR3 is 14 residues long. This receptor was taken from a woman between 40 and 55 years old with acute COVID-19. This chain uses TRBV14 with TRBJ1-2, with D possibly matching TRBD1 (6 bases). Sequenced input: PBMCs or T cells enriched from blood (not recorded which). The CDR3 nucleotides read TGTGCCAGCAGCCACAGGGGAGCTAACTATGGCTACACCTTC. It yields the protein CASSHRGANYGYTF.